Below are 15 T cell receptor beta chains sequenced from a single sample in a study of cytomegalovirus exposure and HLA in healthy donors. Use of 60 Vbeta and 13 Jbeta primers characterized the PCR. Here immunoSEQ multiplex PCR was the method, and the copy in TCRdb shows in-frame clones only, minus some. This sample has under 130,000 clones, with 13% to 15% found just once. The sequenced material came from PBMCs. The source is a female donor in good health and CMV-seronegative.

This clone came up a few times. The chain employs TRBV19 and TRBJ2-7; 7 nucleotides align to TRBD1. CDR1 LNHDA and CDR2 SQIVND come from the germline V gene (reference sequence). V trimming: 10 bases; J trimming: 7 bases; junction bases outside the gene matches: 22. The CDR3 consists of 16 residues. CDR3 nucleotides: TGTGCCACCAGTAAGGGGGCCACTCAGACGGTACTGGAGCAGTACTTC. Translation gives CATSKGATQTVLEQYF.

This clone was detected a few times. The chain carries TRBV10-2 and TRBJ2-6; D is perhaps TRBD2 (6 bases). Germline V gene sequence: CDR1 WSHSY, CDR2 SAAADI. This CDR3 comprises 17 residues. The V end was cut by 5 bases, the J end by 0 bases, with 14 bases between. The CDR3 spells CASSRGSATSGANVLTF. The CDR3 DNA reads TGCGCCAGCAGTCGGGGGAGCGCTACCTCTGGGGCCAACGTCCTGACTTTC.

There are a few counts of this clone. The chain recombines TRBV7-8 with TRBJ1-1; 7 bases are shared with TRBD1. The J segment lost 8 bases and the V segment lost 5 bases, leaving 5 bases of the junction unmatched. CDR3 length: 12 amino acids. Germline V gives CDR1 SGHVS, CDR2 FQNEAQ. CDR3 sequence (DNA): TGTGCCAGCAGCGACGGAGGGGGCGAAGCTTTCTTT. As protein: CASSDGGGEAFF.

CDR3 residues: CASSLGLAGTDTQYF. CDR3 DNA sequence: TGTGCCAGCAGCTTGGGCCTAGCGGGCACAGATACGCAGTATTTT. V usage is TRBV7-6 and J usage is TRBJ2-3; TRBD2 matches 7 bases. The CDR3 has 15 amino acids. Unmatched junction bases numbered 4, after V lost 3 bases and J lost 1 base. Germline CDR1 reads SGHVS; CDR2 reads FNYEAQ.

V and J are TRBV27 and TRBJ2-5; weak D call: TRBD2 (6 bases). CDR1 is MNHEY and CDR2 is SMNVEV in the germline V gene (reference sequence). CDR3 size: 16 residues. The V end was cut by 1 base, the J end by 7 bases, with 19 bases between. The CDR3 protein is CASSLLAGGGERTQYF. In DNA, the CDR3 is TGTGCCAGCAGTTTATTGGCTGGAGGCGGGGAACGGACCCAGTACTTC.

V gene TRBV6-6 combines with J gene TRBJ1-5; D is undetermined. Trimming cost V 7 bases and J 5 bases, with 12 bases left between them. CDR3 length: 13 residues. Per germline, CDR1 MNHNY and CDR2 SVGAGI (reference sequence). CDR3 loop: CASTNSVYQPQHF. In DNA, the CDR3 is TGTGCCAGCACCAACAGTGTGTATCAGCCCCAGCATTTT.

The chain employs TRBV2 and TRBJ2-1; TRBD2 might be the D (7 bases). The CDR3 is made up of 15 amino acids. CDR1 and CDR2 (germline): SNHLY, FYNNEI. V was shortened by 7 bases and J by 7 bases, with 20 bases between the two germline ends. This chain's CDR3 is CASIRRGAAVNEQFF. DNA for the CDR3: TGTGCCAGCATTCGACGGGGGGCCGCGGTGAATGAGCAGTTCTTC.

This chain's CDR3 is CASSLGQGVGYTF. The CDR3 DNA follows: TGTGCCAGCAGTCTTGGACAGGGGGTTGGCTACACCTTC. The chain combines TRBV6-5 with TRBJ1-2, with 10 bases identical to TRBD1. The CDR3 runs 13 residues. Germline assignment: CDR1 MNHEY and CDR2 SVGAGI. J lost 7 bases, V lost 5 bases, and 4 bases had no gene match.

The table lists this clone with a few counts. This sequence joins TRBV2 and TRBJ2-7; tentatively, D is TRBD1 (6 bases). V was trimmed by 6 bases and J by 0 bases, leaving 24 bases between them. Germline V gene data show CDR1 as SNHLY and CDR2 as FYNNEI. CDR3 length: 18 residues. The CDR3, as DNA: TGTGCCAGCAGCGAAACACAGGGTTCGGGCCCTACCTCCTACGAGCAGTACTTC. It translates to CASSETQGSGPTSYEQYF.

This clone occurred a few times. This rearrangement joins TRBV2 to TRBJ2-3; TRBD2 matches at 9 bases. Germline values: CDR1 SNHLY, CDR2 FYNNEI. With V trimmed by 6 bases and J by 4 bases, 8 bases remained unmatched. The length of the CDR3 is 15 residues. The CDR3 bases are TGTGCCAGCAGGGAACTAGCGGGCACCTCAGATACGCAGTATTTT. This codes for CASRELAGTSDTQYF.

The chain combines TRBV7-9 with TRBJ1-1, with 9 bases matching TRBD1. The CDR3 loop spans 15 amino acids. The junction had 9 bases not matched to a gene; V was cut back by 5 bases and J by 5 bases. Germline CDR1 SEHNR, CDR2 FQNEAQ (reference sequence). The CDR3 DNA reads TGTGCCAGCAGCAACAGACAGGGGGTATCTACTGAAGCTTTCTTT. It encodes CASSNRQGVSTEAFF.

This chain connects TRBV7-9 to TRBJ2-5; perhaps TRBD2 as D (5 bases). The V end lost 5 bases, the J end lost 10 bases, and 23 bases lay between the germline ends. The V gene's germline CDR1 is SEHNR and CDR2 FQNEAQ (reference sequence). The CDR3 contains 15 residues. The CDR3 here is CASSLPKTGPGGQYF. DNA of the CDR3: TGTGCCAGCAGCCTCCCCAAGACTGGCCCCGGAGGCCAGTACTTC.

CDR3 bases: TGCGCCAGCAGCAGGGACTTCTCCTCTGGAAACACCATATATTTT. Its protein is CASSRDFSSGNTIYF. The chain recombines TRBV5-1 with TRBJ1-3, with D tentatively TRBD1 (5 bases). Trimming shortened V by 4 bases and J by 0 bases, and 11 bases separated the two germline ends. The CDR3 totals 15 residues. The germline V gene encodes CDR1 SGHRS and CDR2 YFSETQ.

V is TRBV28 and J is TRBJ2-7, with unresolved D. Germline CDR1 and CDR2: MDHEN and SYDVKM. Trimming took off 2 bases at V and 3 bases at J, with 11 bases between the two ends. This CDR3 has 14 residues. As DNA, the CDR3 is TGTGCCAGCAGTTTAGAGACATCTTTCTACGAGCAGTACTTC. Its translation: CASSLETSFYEQYF. The full variable domain, completed using reference TRBV28 and TRBJ2-7, is DVKVTQSSRYLVKRTGEKVFLECVQDMDHENMFWYRQDPGLGLRLIYFSYDVKMKEKGDIPEGYSVSREKKERFSLILESASTNQTSMYLCASSLETSFYEQYFGPGTRLTVT.

This sequence joins TRBV19 and TRBJ2-7, with TRBD1 matching 8 bases. This CDR3 has 13 residues. V was pared by 8 bases and J by 2 bases, with 5 bases of the junction left unmatched. CDR1 is LNHDA and CDR2 is SQIVND in the germline V gene (reference sequence). The CDR3 here is CASRGTGAYEQYF. Written as DNA, the CDR3 is TGTGCCAGTCGGGGGACAGGCGCCTACGAGCAGTACTTC.